The entry below gives a single T cell receptor (beta chain) sequence along with its context. Its specific antigen is unknown. Per-nucleotide qualities are absent, and no much larger clonotype sits a single base away. In Seattle, one collaborating source enrolled patients while the infection was active and tracked those patients longitudinally over the course of disease. Collaborating institutions collected whole blood in K2EDTA tubes following their own protocols. For TCRbeta analysis, collaborator samples were shipped as frozen whole blood, as isolated PBMCs, or as DNA extracted from either sample type. The data originate from a study of blood T cell repertoires in COVID-19 (dated by TCRdb to 2020 to 2021). About the full investigation: Collaborator samples came from the United States, Italy and Spain and covered acute and convalescent phases of COVID-19. Where available, HLA class I and class II types were obtained from metadata supplied by the sample provider rather than from assay-based typing. The material from the prospective study consisted of cDNA or gDNA derived from T cells, B-cell-depleted T cells, or PBMCs. The repertoires were released in a freely available public database intended as a resource for research on the immune response to SARS-CoV-2. Deeply sampled blood TCRbeta repertoires from subjects exposed to, actively infected with, or recovered from COVID-19 were included in the dataset. Samples were obtained from the ongoing ImmuneRACE study (first 160 participants) and from 1,254 subjects provided by 6 global collaborators. Sample metadata almost always included a de-identified subject ID, COVID-19 status, age in years and sex. Overall study results and their limits: The quantity of clinical and demographic metadata differed by source and by participant and was supplied without curation.

TCRbeta CDR3 regions were amplified from genomic DNA using the immunoSEQ Assay, a bias-controlled multiplex PCR. On the study's bioinformatics: The number of nucleated cells in each sample was estimated from the amplification of reference gene primers within the assay. To quantify the absolute abundance of each unique TCRbeta CDR3 rearrangement, sequence reads were collapsed and filtered. For each sample, productive Simpson clonality was calculated as the square root of Simpson's diversity index over productive rearrangements. TCRdb carries this immuneACCESS record with in-frame sequences only. Its versions omit some clonotypes, under half of them owing to an unresolved V gene in the studies checked, with the rest unexplained. V and J calls and clone size are those listed in that table; D and trimming were worked out from the DNA. This sample is represented by some 450,000 clones; about 91% of them were singletons. The ten largest clones take up 10% to 15% of the sample.

V loses 1 base at its end and J loses 12 bases; junction bases beyond the gene matches: 12. According to the germline V gene, CDR1 reads SGDLS and CDR2 reads YYNGEE. There are 15 amino acids in the CDR3, from cysteine to phenylalanine inclusive. Of the read, only the CDR3 DNA is kept; its 45 bases are in frame from base 1. The rearrangement combines TRBV9 with TRBJ1-4, and TRBD1 matches 7 of the central bases. Source material: peripheral blood. The sequence derives from a woman aged 50 to 60 with COVID-19, enrolled during active disease. In nucleotides, the sequence is TGTGCCAGCAGCGTACGGGCAGGGGGGCCGGCGGAACTGTTTTTT. It translates as CASSVRAGGPAELFF.